The rows below give T cell receptor beta chains drawn from one sample of a study of blood T cell repertoires in COVID-19. Clones were sequenced by immunoSEQ multiplex PCR, and TCRdb holds only the in-frame ones, with some missing. Of roughly 190,000 clones in the sample, about four fifths were seen once. The sequenced sample consisted of peripheral blood. Receptors were obtained from a woman aged 40 to 50 with COVID-19, enrolled during active disease. Both conserved end residues are part of each CDR3. The order of the fields is V gene, CDR3 length, clone size, D gene, J gene, CDR3 protein, CDR3 DNA. A D gene is named only where the DNA matches it firmly. Where a row states a size, it is once, few, many or the class of an expanded clone; other rows omit it.

v_gene: TRBV7-8
len: 16
abundance: -
d_gene: TRBD1
j_gene: TRBJ1-2
CDR3aa: CASSLVHRGRSGGYTF
CDR3nt: TGTGCCAGCAGCTTAGTTCACAGGGGGCGCTCCGGTGGCTACACCTTC

v_gene: TRBV28
len: 12
abundance: -
d_gene: -
j_gene: TRBJ1-2
CDR3aa: CASRLPPFGYTF
CDR3nt: TGTGCCAGCAGGCTACCCCCATTCGGCTACACCTTC

v_gene: TRBV6-1
len: 15
abundance: -
d_gene: -
j_gene: TRBJ1-5
CDR3aa: CASSELSGNSQPQHF
CDR3nt: TGTGCCAGCAGTGAACTTTCGGGGAATTCTCAGCCCCAGCATTTT

v_gene: TRBV7-6
len: 14
abundance: few
d_gene: -
j_gene: TRBJ1-1
CDR3aa: CASSLGTMNTEAFF
CDR3nt: TGTGCCAGCAGCTTAGGGACAATGAACACTGAAGCTTTCTTT

v_gene: TRBV11-2
len: 13
abundance: -
d_gene: -
j_gene: TRBJ2-7
CDR3aa: CASSLDRGYEQYF
CDR3nt: TGTGCCAGCAGCTTAGACAGGGGTTACGAGCAGTACTTC

v_gene: TRBV7-9
len: 14
abundance: -
d_gene: TRBD1
j_gene: TRBJ1-4
CDR3aa: CAGNPGQPNEKLFF
CDR3nt: TGTGCAGGAAACCCGGGACAGCCGAATGAAAAACTGTTTTTT

v_gene: TRBV6-5
len: 13
abundance: -
d_gene: TRBD1
j_gene: TRBJ1-3
CDR3aa: CASRTGGGNTIYF
CDR3nt: TGTGCCAGCAGGACAGGGGGAGGAAACACCATATATTTT

v_gene: TRBV7-8
len: 15
abundance: -
d_gene: -
j_gene: TRBJ1-2
CDR3aa: CASTPPSGANYGYTF
CDR3nt: TGTGCCAGCACCCCCCCCTCCGGGGCTAACTATGGCTACACCTTC

v_gene: TRBV28
len: 13
abundance: -
d_gene: TRBD1
j_gene: TRBJ2-7
CDR3aa: CASSSRNRGEQYF
CDR3nt: TGTGCCAGCAGTTCCCGAAACAGGGGTGAGCAGTACTTC

v_gene: TRBV5-1
len: 15
abundance: -
d_gene: TRBD1
j_gene: TRBJ1-2
CDR3aa: CASSLEGQLNYGYTF
CDR3nt: TGCGCCAGCAGCTTGGAGGGACAGCTTAACTATGGCTACACCTTC

v_gene: TRBV12-3/TRBV12-4
len: 12
abundance: -
d_gene: TRBD1
j_gene: TRBJ1-6
CDR3aa: CASSLHRGRLHF
CDR3nt: TGTGCCAGCAGTTTACACAGGGGAAGACTCCACTTT

v_gene: TRBV19
len: 15
abundance: -
d_gene: -
j_gene: TRBJ2-5
CDR3aa: CASSTLLGAEETQYF
CDR3nt: TGTGCCAGTTCTACTCTACTAGGTGCGGAGGAGACCCAGTACTTC

v_gene: TRBV28
len: 14
abundance: -
d_gene: -
j_gene: TRBJ1-1
CDR3aa: CASSLRGGGTEAFF
CDR3nt: TGTGCCAGCAGTTTAAGAGGGGGAGGGACTGAAGCTTTCTTT

v_gene: TRBV5-1
len: 17
abundance: -
d_gene: TRBD1
j_gene: TRBJ1-2
CDR3aa: CASSLGDRERPTYGYTF
CDR3nt: TGCGCCAGCAGCTTGGGGGACAGGGAACGGCCGACCTATGGCTACACCTTC

v_gene: TRBV2
len: 13
abundance: many
d_gene: -
j_gene: TRBJ1-6
CDR3aa: CASSARLNSPLHF
CDR3nt: TGTGCCAGCAGTGCTCGACTGAATTCACCCCTCCACTTT

v_gene: TRBV9
len: 15
abundance: -
d_gene: TRBD2
j_gene: TRBJ2-1
CDR3aa: CASSVGAGGHNEQFF
CDR3nt: TGTGCCAGCAGCGTAGGTGCGGGGGGGCACAATGAGCAGTTCTTC

v_gene: TRBV5-6
len: 15
abundance: -
d_gene: -
j_gene: TRBJ1-4
CDR3aa: CASSLGSKEIEKLFF
CDR3nt: TGTGCCAGCAGCTTGGGATCAAAGGAGATTGAAAAACTGTTTTTT

v_gene: TRBV28
len: 13
abundance: once
d_gene: -
j_gene: TRBJ1-1
CDR3aa: CASSFAGNTEAFF
CDR3nt: TGTGCCAGCAGTTTCGCAGGGAACACTGAAGCTTTCTTT

v_gene: TRBV19
len: 16
abundance: -
d_gene: -
j_gene: TRBJ1-6
CDR3aa: CASSNAGISTALTLHF
CDR3nt: TGTGCCAGTAGTAACGCGGGGATATCAACGGCCCTCACCCTCCACTTT

v_gene: TRBV7-9
len: 14
abundance: -
d_gene: -
j_gene: TRBJ1-1
CDR3aa: CASSLVPLETEAFF
CDR3nt: TGTGCCAGCAGCTTAGTTCCCTTAGAGACTGAAGCTTTCTTT

v_gene: TRBV30
len: 15
abundance: -
d_gene: TRBD2
j_gene: TRBJ2-2
CDR3aa: CAWNPGGPWTGELFF
CDR3nt: TGTGCCTGGAACCCGGGGGGGCCATGGACCGGGGAGCTGTTTTTT

v_gene: TRBV9
len: 14
abundance: -
d_gene: TRBD2
j_gene: TRBJ2-2
CDR3aa: CASSPLAGAGELFF
CDR3nt: TGTGCCAGCAGCCCCTTAGCGGGAGCGGGGGAGCTGTTTTTT

v_gene: TRBV27
len: 13
abundance: -
d_gene: -
j_gene: TRBJ1-2
CDR3aa: CASSSYRDYGYTF
CDR3nt: TGTGCCAGCAGTTCCTACAGGGATTATGGCTACACCTTC

v_gene: TRBV18
len: 17
abundance: -
d_gene: -
j_gene: TRBJ2-1
CDR3aa: CASSPRQVQSSYNEQFF
CDR3nt: TGTGCCAGCTCACCACGACAGGTCCAAAGCTCCTACAATGAGCAGTTCTTC

v_gene: TRBV6-5
len: 14
abundance: -
d_gene: -
j_gene: TRBJ2-3
CDR3aa: CASARTASTDTQYF
CDR3nt: TGTGCCAGCGCTAGGACAGCCAGCACAGATACGCAGTATTTT

v_gene: TRBV6-5
len: 13
abundance: -
d_gene: TRBD2
j_gene: TRBJ2-3
CDR3aa: CATLAGNTDTQYF
CDR3nt: TGTGCCACCCTAGCGGGGAACACAGATACGCAGTATTTT

v_gene: TRBV19
len: 16
abundance: -
d_gene: TRBD2
j_gene: TRBJ2-3
CDR3aa: CASSMGTSGGRDTQYF
CDR3nt: TGTGCCAGTAGTATGGGGACTAGCGGGGGGAGAGATACGCAGTATTTT

v_gene: TRBV12-5
len: 15
abundance: -
d_gene: TRBD2
j_gene: TRBJ2-1
CDR3aa: CASGLASGTYNEQFF
CDR3nt: TGTGCTAGTGGTTTGGCTAGCGGGACCTACAATGAGCAGTTCTTC

v_gene: TRBV27
len: 15
abundance: once
d_gene: -
j_gene: TRBJ1-5
CDR3aa: CASSLGGQHGQPQHF
CDR3nt: TGTGCCAGCAGCCTAGGCGGACAGCACGGTCAGCCCCAGCATTTT

v_gene: TRBV27
len: 16
abundance: -
d_gene: TRBD2
j_gene: TRBJ2-1
CDR3aa: CASSFSGLSSYNEQFF
CDR3nt: TGTGCCAGCAGTTTTAGCGGGTTAAGCTCCTACAATGAGCAGTTCTTC

v_gene: TRBV15
len: 15
abundance: -
d_gene: -
j_gene: TRBJ1-5
CDR3aa: CATSRAGVGDQPQHF
CDR3nt: TGTGCCACCAGCAGAGCGGGGGTAGGTGATCAGCCCCAGCATTTT

v_gene: TRBV21-1
len: 14
abundance: -
d_gene: -
j_gene: TRBJ1-3
CDR3aa: CASTRPGGADTIYF
CDR3nt: TGTGCCAGCACTAGACCAGGGGGCGCGGACACCATATATTTT

v_gene: TRBV28
len: 15
abundance: -
d_gene: -
j_gene: TRBJ1-5
CDR3aa: CASKTQGNSNQPQHF
CDR3nt: TGTGCCAGCAAAACACAGGGAAATAGCAATCAGCCCCAGCATTTT

v_gene: TRBV6-5
len: 15
abundance: -
d_gene: -
j_gene: TRBJ1-5
CDR3aa: CASSYLGGFNQPQHF
CDR3nt: TGTGCCAGCAGTTACTTAGGCGGCTTCAATCAGCCCCAGCATTTT

v_gene: TRBV5-1
len: 14
abundance: -
d_gene: -
j_gene: TRBJ2-1
CDR3aa: CASSLGPKGGEQFF
CDR3nt: TGCGCCAGCAGCTTGGGACCAAAAGGCGGTGAGCAGTTCTTC

v_gene: TRBV11-2
len: 15
abundance: -
d_gene: TRBD1
j_gene: TRBJ1-6
CDR3aa: CASSPWDSRDSPLHF
CDR3nt: TGTGCCAGCAGCCCCTGGGACAGTCGAGATTCACCCCTCCACTTT

v_gene: TRBV19
len: 14
abundance: few
d_gene: -
j_gene: TRBJ1-1
CDR3aa: CASSIERMNTEAFF
CDR3nt: TGTGCCAGTAGTATAGAGAGGATGAACACTGAAGCTTTCTTT

v_gene: TRBV27
len: 14
abundance: -
d_gene: TRBD1
j_gene: TRBJ1-2
CDR3aa: CASSFDRVNYGYTF
CDR3nt: TGTGCCAGCAGTTTCGACAGGGTTAACTATGGCTACACCTTC

v_gene: TRBV5-1
len: 15
abundance: -
d_gene: -
j_gene: TRBJ1-2
CDR3aa: CASSLDNRANYGYTF
CDR3nt: TGCGCCAGCAGCTTGGATAACAGGGCTAACTATGGCTACACCTTC

v_gene: TRBV7-2
len: 14
abundance: -
d_gene: TRBD1
j_gene: TRBJ2-3
CDR3aa: CASSQRTGTDTQYF
CDR3nt: TGTGCCAGCAGCCAACGGACAGGGACAGATACGCAGTATTTT